The TCR beta chain under discussion was sequenced for a study of CD8+CD57+ T cells in acquired aplastic anemia. Study-wide points: Patients and controls were found to share approximately 31 CD8+ CDR3 sequences.

CDR3 and TCR beta VDJ profiling relied on genomic DNA as the template. TCRdb fed the reads into MiXCR, producing one record per CDR3 protein. In the table there are 200,000 to 250,000 distinct CDR3 sequences, 30% to 40% of which are singletons. Of note for this clonotype: Its antigen remains unknown. No conserved phenylalanine or tryptophan is present at the end of the CDR3, so a read error is the likely explanation.

Germline CDR1 reads GTSNPN; CDR2 reads SVGIG (reference sequence). V lost 3 bases to trimming and J lost 7 bases, with 13 bases between them. The CDR3 is 14 residues long. Sequenced: sorted CD4+, CD8+, or CD8+CD57+ T cells (not recorded which) from PBMCs. This receptor was identified in a human donor in good health, serving as a control. This chain uses TRBV30 with TRBJ1-6; D remains ambiguous. The CDR3, as DNA: TGTGCCTGGAGATCTCAGGTCGACAATTCACCCCTCCACTCT. This translates into CAWRSQVDNSPLHS.